Shown below are 12 T cell receptor beta chains from a single sample sequenced in a study of T cell responses to AZD1222 COVID-19 vaccine. Profiling relied on immunoSEQ multiplex PCR, and the TCRdb table lists in-frame clones only, not all of them. The table includes about 180,000 clones, just over 85% detected once. Sequenced material: peripheral blood, taken on day 0 of AZD1222 vaccination. These receptor sequences come from an adult in good health.

The V gene is TRBV7-2, the J gene TRBJ1-4; D remains unclear. Per germline, CDR1 SGHTA and CDR2 FQGNSA. The CDR3 sequence is 14 residues long. The V and J ends lost 7 bases and 6 bases respectively, with 15 bases between them. CDR3 protein: CASTKHFLDEKLFF. The CDR3 region has the DNA TGTGCCAGCACCAAGCACTTTCTAGATGAAAAACTGTTTTTT.

The J gene is TRBJ1-3, the V gene TRBV7-8, with D possibly being TRBD1 (6 bases). CDR3 length: 17 amino acids. CDR1 and CDR2 from the germline V gene are SGHVS and FQNEAQ. The V end lost 1 base, the J end lost 0 bases, and 13 bases lay between the germline ends. The DNA for the CDR3 is TGTGCCAGCAGCTTAGTTACAGGGCCCAGCTCTGGAAACACCATATATTTT. Translation gives CASSLVTGPSSGNTIYF.

This chain uses TRBV7-9 with TRBJ2-7; 13 nucleotides line up with TRBD2. CDR3 length: 17 amino acids. Germline V gene lookup returns CDR1 SEHNR and CDR2 FQNEAQ (reference sequence). Germline trimming cut 1 base from V and 0 bases from J; bases unmatched to any gene: 3. CDR3 nucleotide sequence: TGTGCCAGCAGCTTAGGTGGGACTAGCGGGGACTCCTACGAGCAGTACTTC. Protein product: CASSLGGTSGDSYEQYF.

V usage is TRBV6-5 and J usage is TRBJ1-1; 8 bases map to TRBD1. CDR3 length equals 13 residues. The V gene's germline CDR1 is MNHEY and CDR2 SVGAGI. Losses at the gene ends were 6 bases for V and 4 bases for J; bases not matched to a gene: 4. CDR3 nucleotides: TGTGCCAGCAGCCTCACAGGGGGCACTGAAGCTTTCTTT. Amino acids: CASSLTGGTEAFF.

The chain carries TRBV18 and TRBJ1-3; D gene ambiguous. This CDR3 has 13 residues. The V end was cut by 3 bases, the J end by 0 bases, with 3 bases between. CDR1 and CDR2 (germline): KGHSH, LQKENI. CDR3 amino acids: CASSPDSGNTIYF. CDR3 in DNA: TGTGCCAGCTCACCGGACTCTGGAAACACCATATATTTT.

This clone has just one count. This chain uses TRBV5-5 with TRBJ1-1; the D is unclear. The ends were cut back, 0 bases at V and 0 bases at J, with 6 bases in the middle. CDR1 SGHKS and CDR2 YYEKEE come from the germline V gene (reference sequence). The CDR3 loop spans 14 amino acids. CDR3: CASSLGPMNTEAFF. The CDR3 coding sequence is TGTGCCAGCAGCTTGGGTCCGATGAACACTGAAGCTTTCTTT. Supplemented by reference TRBV5-5 and TRBJ1-1, the full variable domain reads DAGVTQSPTHLIKTRGQQVTLRCSPISGHKSVSWYQQVLGQGPQFIFQYYEKEERGRGNFPDRFSARQFPNYSSELNVNALLLGDSALYLCASSLGPMNTEAFFGQGTRLTVV.

This chain joins TRBV10-3 and TRBJ2-3; a weak D match, TRBD2 (6 bases). V dropped 3 bases and J dropped 0 bases, with 16 bases sitting between them. Germline values: CDR1 ENHRY, CDR2 SYGVKD. CDR3 length: 17 amino acids. CDR3 in amino acids: CAISDYLPGTSTDTQYF. In DNA form, the CDR3 reads TGTGCCATCAGTGACTACCTTCCGGGGACTAGCACAGATACGCAGTATTTT.

The table lists this clone with a few counts. This chain uses TRBV19 with TRBJ1-3; no firm D call. Looked up from germline, CDR1 is LNHDA and CDR2 is SQIVND (reference sequence). CDR3 size: 16 residues. The V end lost 2 bases, the J end lost 0 bases, and 11 bases lay between the germline ends. The CDR3 region has the DNA TGTGCCAGTAGTATATTGACCGCGGACTCTGGAAACACCATATATTTT. It yields the protein CASSILTADSGNTIYF.

V is TRBV10-3 and J is TRBJ1-3; possibly TRBD1 for D (5 bases). V was trimmed by 5 bases and J by 11 bases, leaving 22 bases between them. The germline gives CDR1 ENHRY, CDR2 SYGVKD. The length of the CDR3 is 15 residues. CDR3 nucleotide sequence: TGTGCCATCAGTACTTCCGGGACCTCGTTCGAGGCCATATATTTT. Translated, it gives CAISTSGTSFEAIYF.

The rearrangement links TRBV20-1 to TRBJ2-1, with D uncertain. Germline values: CDR1 DFQATT, CDR2 SNEGSKA (reference sequence). V gave up 0 bases and J gave up 9 bases, with 6 bases separating them. The CDR3 totals 11 residues. CDR3 DNA sequence: TGCAGTGCTAGAGATCCTCCTGAGCAGTTCTTC. This codes for CSARDPPEQFF.

J is TRBJ2-2 and V is TRBV7-9, with D unresolved. Germline V gene lookup returns CDR1 SEHNR and CDR2 FQNEAQ (reference sequence). V was cut by 3 bases and J by 6 bases, with 5 bases left in between. This CDR3 is 12 amino acids long. The CDR3 DNA reads TGTGCCAGCAGCTTCACTTCCGGGGAGCTGTTTTTT. Translating it yields CASSFTSGELFF.

The rearrangement joins TRBV5-6 to TRBJ1-1; the D is unclear. V dropped 3 bases and J dropped 1 base, with 4 bases sitting between them. Per the germline V gene, CDR1 is SGHDT and CDR2 is YYEEEE. The length of the CDR3 is 12 residues. CDR3 region: CASSSGNTEAFF. The DNA for the CDR3 is TGTGCCAGCAGCTCAGGGAACACTGAAGCTTTCTTT.